The rows below give T cell receptor beta chains drawn from one sample of a study of cytomegalovirus exposure and HLA in healthy donors. Assay used: immunoSEQ multiplex PCR; TCRdb lists only in-frame clones, some missing. The table records 150,000 to 200,000 clones, more than 75% of them present only once. The source material was PBMCs. Every receptor here comes from a middle-aged woman in good health and CMV-seronegative. Each CDR3 is given with its conserved first and last residue. D genes are given only for firm matches. Rows give clone size only sometimes, using once, few, many, or a class for an expanded clone.

d_gene	v_gene	j_gene	abundance	CDR3nt	CDR3aa
-	TRBV6-1	TRBJ1-5	-	TGTGCCAGCAGTGAATATCCTAGCGGCAATCAGCCCCAGCATTTT	CASSEYPSGNQPQHF
TRBD2	TRBV5-1	TRBJ2-3	-	TGCGCCAGCAGCTTAAGAGCGGGGCGCACAGATACGCAGTATTTT	CASSLRAGRTDTQYF
-	TRBV9	TRBJ2-1	few	TGTGCCAGCAGCGGTACTAGCTACTCCTACAATGAGCAGTTCTTC	CASSGTSYSYNEQFF
-	TRBV5-6	TRBJ1-1	-	TGTGCCAGCAGCTTGGCCGCGGGGGACACTGAAGCTTTCTTT	CASSLAAGDTEAFF
TRBD2	TRBV7-2	TRBJ2-3	-	TGTGCCAGCAGCCTCAGATTATCTACTAGCGAGGCGCAGTATTTT	CASSLRLSTSEAQYF
-	TRBV5-8	TRBJ1-4	once	TGTGCCAGCAGCTTGTCGGGGGGCGGGGGTGAAAAACTGTTTTTT	CASSLSGGGGEKLFF
-	TRBV19	TRBJ1-5	-	TGTGCCAGTAATTGGAGGGAAAGTCAGCCCCAGCATTTT	CASNWRESQPQHF
TRBD2	TRBV27	TRBJ2-3	-	TGTGCCACCTCCACTAGCGAAGTCCCAGATACGCAGTATTTT	CATSTSEVPDTQYF
-	TRBV6-5	TRBJ1-6	few	TGTGCCAGATGGACAAATGATAATTCACCCCTCCACTTT	CARWTNDNSPLHF
TRBD2	TRBV5-1	TRBJ2-3	-	TGCGCCAGCAAGGGACGCAAAGGACTAGCGGGGGCCCACACAGATACGCAGTATTTT	CASKGRKGLAGAHTDTQYF
-	TRBV28	TRBJ1-5	once	TGTGCCAGCAGCCGAGATCAGGGGAATCAGCCCCAGCATTTT	CASSRDQGNQPQHF
-	TRBV5-1	TRBJ2-1	-	TGCGCCAGCAGCGTGGCCACCTACAATGAGCAGTTCTTC	CASSVATYNEQFF
-	TRBV25-1	TRBJ1-3	-	TGTGCCAGCAGTGAATCTACAGGAGCTGGAAACACCATATATTTT	CASSESTGAGNTIYF
-	TRBV28	TRBJ2-3	-	TGTGCCAGCAGTCCGGGCACAGATACGCAGTATTTT	CASSPGTDTQYF
TRBD1	TRBV5-1	TRBJ1-4	-	TGCGCCAGCAGCCCCGGGACAGCTAATGAAAAACTGTTTTTT	CASSPGTANEKLFF
TRBD2	TRBV7-2	TRBJ2-3	-	TGTGCCAGCAGCACTCCCTTAGCGGGAAGAAGGGGCCGGACAGATACGCAGTATTTT	CASSTPLAGRRGRTDTQYF
-	TRBV2	TRBJ2-3	-	TGTGCCAGCAACCCAGCCCGGCGGTATACAGATACGCAGTATTTT	CASNPARRYTDTQYF
-	TRBV4-3	TRBJ2-7	once	TGCGCCAGCAGCCAAGAATTCTTGTCGCAGGGCCGATCCTACGAGCAGTACTTC	CASSQEFLSQGRSYEQYF
TRBD2	TRBV18	TRBJ2-2	-	TGTGCCAGCTCACCAAATCCGGGGGGGCTCACCGGGGAGCTGTTTTTT	CASSPNPGGLTGELFF
-	TRBV11-1	TRBJ2-7	-	TGTGCCAGCAGCATTAGGACAGCTTCCTACGAGCAGTACTTC	CASSIRTASYEQYF
-	TRBV27	TRBJ1-1	-	TGTGCCAGCAGTTGGACTGGGAGGCTCTACACTGAAGCTTTCTTT	CASSWTGRLYTEAFF
-	TRBV7-8	TRBJ1-6	-	TGTGCCAGCAGCTTAGCATCGGGTTATAATTCACCCCTCCACTTT	CASSLASGYNSPLHF
-	TRBV28	TRBJ1-1	-	TGTGCCAGCAGCCCTTTTCTCACTGAAGCTTTCTTT	CASSPFLTEAFF
TRBD1	TRBV10-3	TRBJ2-7	few	TGTGCCATCGGGACCGGACAGGGGATTTCCGAGCAGTACTTC	CAIGTGQGISEQYF
TRBD2	TRBV7-2	TRBJ2-1	-	TGTGCCAGCAGCTTGAGGGGGGATTGGACTAGCGGGACCTATGAGCAGTTCTTC	CASSLRGDWTSGTYEQFF
TRBD2	TRBV2	TRBJ2-1	-	TGTGCCAGCCGGGAGCGGGGGGGCCGAAACAATGAGCAGTTCTTC	CASRERGGRNNEQFF
-	TRBV29-1	TRBJ1-1	-	TGCAGTTTTTGGGTAACAGGAACTGAAGCTTTCTTT	CSFWVTGTEAFF
TRBD2	TRBV6-6	TRBJ2-7	-	TGTGCCAGCAGTTTTGCGGGAGGGCCCTACGAGCAGTACTTC	CASSFAGGPYEQYF
TRBD2	TRBV7-2	TRBJ2-5	-	TGTGCCAGCAGCCTACCCCGGTGGGCGGGGGGAAAACAAGAGACCCAGTACTTC	CASSLPRWAGGKQETQYF
TRBD1	TRBV6-5	TRBJ1-2	-	TGTGCCAGCAGACCCCAGGGCAGGGGGAACTATGGCTACACCTTC	CASRPQGRGNYGYTF
-	TRBV9	TRBJ2-2	-	TGTGCCAGCAGCGTGTTAAAGGGGGCCGGGGAGCTGTTTTTT	CASSVLKGAGELFF
TRBD2	TRBV7-9	TRBJ2-3	-	TGTGCCAGCAGTTCTCGTAGCGCGGGACTAGCGGGGTCAGATACGCAGTATTTT	CASSSRSAGLAGSDTQYF
TRBD2	TRBV7-8	TRBJ2-1	-	TGTGCCAGCAGCTACCGTGAGACTAGCGGGAGCTCTGAGCAGTTCTTC	CASSYRETSGSSEQFF
-	TRBV9	TRBJ2-7	few	TGTGCCAGCAGCGTGGGAGGCAGTTCCTACGAGCAGTACTTC	CASSVGGSSYEQYF
-	TRBV6-5	TRBJ2-3	-	TGTGCCAGCCTTCGGAGGAACACAGATACGCAGTATTTT	CASLRRNTDTQYF
TRBD2	TRBV11-3	TRBJ2-6	-	TGTGCCAGCAGCTTAGAGGGAGGGACCTCTGGGGCCAACGTCCTGACTTTC	CASSLEGGTSGANVLTF
TRBD2	TRBV28	TRBJ2-7	-	TGTGCCAGCAGTTTATTAGGGACTAGCGGATACGAGCAGTACTTC	CASSLLGTSGYEQYF
TRBD2	TRBV28	TRBJ2-6	few	TGTGCCAGCAGGTTGACTAGCCGCTCTGGGGCCAACGTCCTGACTTTC	CASRLTSRSGANVLTF
-	TRBV5-6	TRBJ2-5	-	TGTGCCAGCAGCTTGCAGGGGTTCGGGACCCAGTACTTC	CASSLQGFGTQYF
TRBD1	TRBV9	TRBJ2-3	-	TGTGCCAGCAGCTCCCGACAGGGGGGTTCGGATACGCAGTATTTT	CASSSRQGGSDTQYF
TRBD1	TRBV28	TRBJ1-1	-	TGTGCCAGCAGTTTAGGGGACAGGGACGGAATCACTGAAGCTTTCTTT	CASSLGDRDGITEAFF
TRBD2	TRBV5-4	TRBJ2-1	-	TGTGCCAGCAGCTTACCATTTAGCGGGGGGGCGGGTGAGCAGTTCTTC	CASSLPFSGGAGEQFF
-	TRBV10-3	TRBJ2-7	-	TGTGCCATCAACCGAAGAGGGTCGGAAGAGCAGTACTTC	CAINRRGSEEQYF
-	TRBV6-5	TRBJ1-4	once	TGTGCCAGCAGTTACTACGGTGCAACTAATGAAAAACTGTTTTTT	CASSYYGATNEKLFF
TRBD1	TRBV6-5	TRBJ2-7	-	TGTGCCAGCAGCATGGACAGGGAAGTCTACGAGCAGTACTTC	CASSMDREVYEQYF
TRBD2	TRBV4-1	TRBJ2-2	-	TGCGCCAGCAGCCAAGGGCGGACTAGCGGCAACACCGGGGAGCTGTTTTTT	CASSQGRTSGNTGELFF
TRBD2	TRBV4-2	TRBJ2-1	-	TGTGCCAGCAGCCAAGAAGGACTAGACTCGGCCACTGAGCAGTTCTTC	CASSQEGLDSATEQFF
-	TRBV28	TRBJ1-4	-	TGTGCCAGCAGTCAGGGCAGCGAAAAACTGTTTTTT	CASSQGSEKLFF
-	TRBV19	TRBJ1-3	-	TGTGCCAGTATGGAGGAGCGGAGGGGCTCTGGAAACACCATATATTTT	CASMEERRGSGNTIYF
TRBD2	TRBV5-6	TRBJ2-1	few	TGTGCCAGCAGCCTGACTAGCGACTTGGGCTGGGTCAATGAGCAGTTCTTC	CASSLTSDLGWVNEQFF
-	TRBV9	TRBJ2-3	-	TGTGCCAGCAGCCCAGGGCTGGAGGGAGATACGCAGTATTTT	CASSPGLEGDTQYF